This T cell receptor beta chain was retrieved from a study of regulatory T cells in long-lasting Graves disease. This clonotype occurred many times. Time point specified: newly diagnosed GD, antithyroid drugs for less than 3 months. TCR sequences were obtained from RNA taken from PBMCs. American Thyroid Association guidelines defined how Graves' disease was diagnosed. Germline CDR1 reads SNHLY; CDR2 reads FYNNEI. Between the trimmed V and J ends, which lost 5 bases and 2 bases, there was a span of 9 bases. The CDR3 covers 13 residues. To make TCR beta libraries, researchers used iRepertoire HTBI primers and Arm-PCR of CDR3 regions. TCRdb re-called the multiplex PCR reads with MiXCR, one entry per CDR3 protein. The sample contains roughly 400,000 distinct CDR3 sequences, about 17% of which appear only once. In addition, the sample was reused for a study of T cells in Graves' hyperthyroidism and ophthalmopathy.

The chain employs TRBV2 and TRBJ1-1, with D unclear. The receptor was isolated from a woman under 30 with Graves disease. The source was peripheral blood mononuclear cells (PBMCs), collected at new diagnosis, from a patient treated with antithyroid drugs. CDR3 bases: TGTGCCAGCAGTCTTAGACACAACACTGAAGCTTTCTTT. It encodes CASSLRHNTEAFF.